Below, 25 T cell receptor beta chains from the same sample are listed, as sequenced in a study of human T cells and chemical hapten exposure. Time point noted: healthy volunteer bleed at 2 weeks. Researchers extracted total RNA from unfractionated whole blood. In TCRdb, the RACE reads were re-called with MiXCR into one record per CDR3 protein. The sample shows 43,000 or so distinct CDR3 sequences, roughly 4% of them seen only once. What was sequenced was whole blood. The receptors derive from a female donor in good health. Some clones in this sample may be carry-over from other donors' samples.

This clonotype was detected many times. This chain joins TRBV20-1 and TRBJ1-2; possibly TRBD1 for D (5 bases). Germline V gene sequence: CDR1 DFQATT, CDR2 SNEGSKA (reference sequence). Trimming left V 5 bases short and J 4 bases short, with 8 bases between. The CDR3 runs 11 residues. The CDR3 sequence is CSAGTVYGYTF. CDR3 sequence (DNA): TGCAGTGCTGGGACGGTCTATGGCTACACCTTC.

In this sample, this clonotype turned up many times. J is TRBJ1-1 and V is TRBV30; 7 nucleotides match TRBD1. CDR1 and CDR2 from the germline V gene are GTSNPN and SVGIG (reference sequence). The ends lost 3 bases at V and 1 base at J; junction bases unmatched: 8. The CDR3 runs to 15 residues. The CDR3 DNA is TGTGCCTGGAGCGAAGGGGGACAGTGGAACACTGAAGCTTTCTTT. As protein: CAWSEGGQWNTEAFF.

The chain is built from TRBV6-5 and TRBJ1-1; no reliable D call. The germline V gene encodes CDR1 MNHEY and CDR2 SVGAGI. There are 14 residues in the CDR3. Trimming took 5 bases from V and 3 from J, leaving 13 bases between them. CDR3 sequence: CASSETNQYTEAFF. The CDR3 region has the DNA TGTGCCAGCAGTGAGACCAATCAATACACTGAAGCTTTCTTT.

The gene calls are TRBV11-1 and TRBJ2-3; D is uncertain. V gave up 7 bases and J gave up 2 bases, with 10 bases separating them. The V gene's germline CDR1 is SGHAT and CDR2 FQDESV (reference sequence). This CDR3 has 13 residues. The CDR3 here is CASNRNPTDTQYF. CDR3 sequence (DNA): TGTGCCAGCAACCGCAACCCCACAGATACGCAGTATTTT.

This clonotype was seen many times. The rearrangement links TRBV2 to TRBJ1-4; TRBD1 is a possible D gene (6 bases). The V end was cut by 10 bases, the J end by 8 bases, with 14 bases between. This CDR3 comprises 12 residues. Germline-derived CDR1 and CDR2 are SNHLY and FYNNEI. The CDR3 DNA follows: TGTGCCACACAGGGAGCGGGGGAAAAACTGTTTTTT. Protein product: CATQGAGEKLFF.

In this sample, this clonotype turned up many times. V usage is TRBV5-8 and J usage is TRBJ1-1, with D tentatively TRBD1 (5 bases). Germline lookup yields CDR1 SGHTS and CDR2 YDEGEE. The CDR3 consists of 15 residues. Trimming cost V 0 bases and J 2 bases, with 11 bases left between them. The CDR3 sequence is CASSLAGARNTEAFF. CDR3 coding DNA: TGTGCCAGCAGCTTGGCCGGGGCCAGAAACACTGAAGCTTTCTTT.

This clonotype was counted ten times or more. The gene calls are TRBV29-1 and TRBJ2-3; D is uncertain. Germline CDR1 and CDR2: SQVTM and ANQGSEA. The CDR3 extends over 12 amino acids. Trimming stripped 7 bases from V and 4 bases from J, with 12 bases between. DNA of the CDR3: TGCAGCGGGAGACGTTCGTCAGATACGCAGTATTTT. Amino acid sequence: CSGRRSSDTQYF.

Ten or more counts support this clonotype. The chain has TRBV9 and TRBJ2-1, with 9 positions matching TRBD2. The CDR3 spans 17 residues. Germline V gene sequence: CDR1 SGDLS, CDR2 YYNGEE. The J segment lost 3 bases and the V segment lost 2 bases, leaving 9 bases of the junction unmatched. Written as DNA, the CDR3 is TGTGCCAGCAGCGTTAGCGGGGGCGGAACATTCTACAATGAGCAGTTCTTC. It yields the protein CASSVSGGGTFYNEQFF. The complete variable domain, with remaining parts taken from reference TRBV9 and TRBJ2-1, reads DSGVTQTPKHLITATGQRVTLRCSPRSGDLSVYWYQQSLDQGLQFLIQYYNGEERAKGNILERFSAQQFPDLHSELNLSSLELGDSALYFCASSVSGGGTFYNEQFFGPGTRLTVL.

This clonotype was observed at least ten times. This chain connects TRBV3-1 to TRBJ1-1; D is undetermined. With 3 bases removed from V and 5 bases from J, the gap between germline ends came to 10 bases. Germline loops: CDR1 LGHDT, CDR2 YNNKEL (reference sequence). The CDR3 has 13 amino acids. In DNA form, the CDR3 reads TGTGCCAGCAGCCAGACTAGGAGGACTGAAGCTTTCTTT. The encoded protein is CASSQTRRTEAFF.

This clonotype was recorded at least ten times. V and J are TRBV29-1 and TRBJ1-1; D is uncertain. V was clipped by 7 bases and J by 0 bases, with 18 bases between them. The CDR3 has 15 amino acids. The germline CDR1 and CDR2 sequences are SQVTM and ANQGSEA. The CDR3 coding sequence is TGCAGCGCCGTGATTCGGGAAGGACTGAACACTGAAGCTTTCTTT. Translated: CSAVIREGLNTEAFF.

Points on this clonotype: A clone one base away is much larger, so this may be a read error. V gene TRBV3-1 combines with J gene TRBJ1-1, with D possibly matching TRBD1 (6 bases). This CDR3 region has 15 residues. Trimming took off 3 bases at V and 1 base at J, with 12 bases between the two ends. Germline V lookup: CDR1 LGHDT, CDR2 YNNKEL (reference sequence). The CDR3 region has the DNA TGTGCCAGCAGCCACGCAGGGACATCGAACACTGAAGCTTTCTTT. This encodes CASSHAGTSNTEAFF.

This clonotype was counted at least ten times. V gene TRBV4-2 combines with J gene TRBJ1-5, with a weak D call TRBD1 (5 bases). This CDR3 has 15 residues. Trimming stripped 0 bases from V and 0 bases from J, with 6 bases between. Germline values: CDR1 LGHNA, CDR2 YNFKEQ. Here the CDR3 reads CASSQEGPSNQPQHF. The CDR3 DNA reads TGTGCCAGCAGCCAAGAGGGACCTAGCAATCAGCCCCAGCATTTT.

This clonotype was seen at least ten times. The CDR3 is CASSLNWRASNQPQHF. For the CDR3, the DNA is TGTGCCAGCAGTTTGAATTGGCGGGCGAGCAATCAGCCCCAGCATTTT. V and J are TRBV28 and TRBJ1-5; D is unresolved. Trimming shortened V by 3 bases and J by 1 base, and 13 bases separated the two germline ends. The CDR3 runs to 16 residues. Germline CDR1 and CDR2: MDHEN and SYDVKM.

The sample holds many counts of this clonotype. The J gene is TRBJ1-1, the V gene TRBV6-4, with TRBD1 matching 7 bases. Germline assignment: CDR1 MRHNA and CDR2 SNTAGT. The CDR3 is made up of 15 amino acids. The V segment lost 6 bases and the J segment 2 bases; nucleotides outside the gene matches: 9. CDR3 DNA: TGTGCCAGCAGATTCGATGAGGGGGCTAACACTGAAGCTTTCTTT. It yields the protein CASRFDEGANTEAFF.

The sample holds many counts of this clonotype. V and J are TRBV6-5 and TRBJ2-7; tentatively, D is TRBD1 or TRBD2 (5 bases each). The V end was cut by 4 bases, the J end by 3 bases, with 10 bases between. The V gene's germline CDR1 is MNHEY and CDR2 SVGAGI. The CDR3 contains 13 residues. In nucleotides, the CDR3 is TGTGCCAGCAGTTTAGAGGGGTACTACGAGCAGTACTTC. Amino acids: CASSLEGYYEQYF.

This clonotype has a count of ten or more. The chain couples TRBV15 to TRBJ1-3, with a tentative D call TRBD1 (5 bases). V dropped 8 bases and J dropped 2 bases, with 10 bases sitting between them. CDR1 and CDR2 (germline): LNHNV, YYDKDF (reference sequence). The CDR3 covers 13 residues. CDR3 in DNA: TGTGCCACCTCGGGGACGACTGGAAACACCATATATTTT. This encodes CATSGTTGNTIYF.

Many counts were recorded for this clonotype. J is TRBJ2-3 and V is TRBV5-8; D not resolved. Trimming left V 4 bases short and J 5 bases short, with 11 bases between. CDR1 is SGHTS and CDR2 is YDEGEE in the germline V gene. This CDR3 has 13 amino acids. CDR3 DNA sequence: TGTGCCAGCAGCCCTTCAGGAGAAGATACGCAGTATTTT. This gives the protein CASSPSGEDTQYF.

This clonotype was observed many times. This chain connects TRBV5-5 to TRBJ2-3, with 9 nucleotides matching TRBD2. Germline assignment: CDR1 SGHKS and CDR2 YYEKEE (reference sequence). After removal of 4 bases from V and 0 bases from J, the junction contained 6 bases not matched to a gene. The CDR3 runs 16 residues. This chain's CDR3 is CASSPGLARSTDTQYF. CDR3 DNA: TGTGCCAGCAGCCCTGGACTAGCGAGGAGCACAGATACGCAGTATTTT.

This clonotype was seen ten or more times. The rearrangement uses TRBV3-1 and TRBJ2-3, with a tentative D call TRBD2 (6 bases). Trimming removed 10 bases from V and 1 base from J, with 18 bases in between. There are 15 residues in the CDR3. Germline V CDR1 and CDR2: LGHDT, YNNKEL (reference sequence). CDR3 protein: CATNELGGGTDTQYF. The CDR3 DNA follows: TGTGCCACTAATGAACTCGGCGGGGGCACAGATACGCAGTATTTT.

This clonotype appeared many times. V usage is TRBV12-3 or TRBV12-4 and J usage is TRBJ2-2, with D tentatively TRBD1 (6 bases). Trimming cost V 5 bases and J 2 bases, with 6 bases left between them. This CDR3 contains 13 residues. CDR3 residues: CASSGGNTGELFF. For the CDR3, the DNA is TGTGCCAGCAGTGGGGGCAACACCGGGGAGCTGTTTTTT.

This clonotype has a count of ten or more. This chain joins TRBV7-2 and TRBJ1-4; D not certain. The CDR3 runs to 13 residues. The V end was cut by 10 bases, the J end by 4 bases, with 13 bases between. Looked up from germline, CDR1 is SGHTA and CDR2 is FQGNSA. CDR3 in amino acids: CATQGRINEKLFF. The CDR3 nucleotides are TGTGCCACCCAAGGCAGGATTAATGAAAAACTGTTTTTT.

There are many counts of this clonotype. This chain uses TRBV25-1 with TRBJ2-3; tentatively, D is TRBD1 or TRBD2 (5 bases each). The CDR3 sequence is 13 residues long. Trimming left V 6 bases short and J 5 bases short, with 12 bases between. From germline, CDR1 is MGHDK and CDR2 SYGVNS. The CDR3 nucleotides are TGTGCCAGCAGGGGACCCTTGGGAGATACGCAGTATTTT. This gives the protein CASRGPLGDTQYF.

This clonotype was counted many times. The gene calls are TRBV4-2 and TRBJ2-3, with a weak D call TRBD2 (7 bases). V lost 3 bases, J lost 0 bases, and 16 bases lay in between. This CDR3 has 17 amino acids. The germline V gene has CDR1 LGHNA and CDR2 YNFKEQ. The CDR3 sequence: CASSHLLAGASTDTQYF. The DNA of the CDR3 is TGTGCCAGCAGCCACCTTTTGGCGGGGGCCAGCACAGATACGCAGTATTTT.

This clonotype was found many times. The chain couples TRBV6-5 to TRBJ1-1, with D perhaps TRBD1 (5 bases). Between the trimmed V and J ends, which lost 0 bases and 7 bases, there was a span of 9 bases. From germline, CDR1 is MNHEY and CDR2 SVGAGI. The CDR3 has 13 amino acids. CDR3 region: CASSYSGGGEAFF. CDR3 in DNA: TGTGCCAGCAGTTACTCCGGGGGGGGTGAAGCTTTCTTT.

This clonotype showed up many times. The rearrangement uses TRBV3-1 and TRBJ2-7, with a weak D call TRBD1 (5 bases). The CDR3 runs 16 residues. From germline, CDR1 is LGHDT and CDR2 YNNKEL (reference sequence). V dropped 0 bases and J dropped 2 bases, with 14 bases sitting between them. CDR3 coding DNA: TGTGCCAGCAGCCAAGAAGTCCCGGACAAACCCTACGAGCAGTACTTC. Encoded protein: CASSQEVPDKPYEQYF.